These T cell receptor beta chains were read from a single sample in a study of radiotherapy plus CTLA-4 blockade in lung cancer. Sequencing was performed with immunoSEQ multiplex PCR; in TCRdb, only in-frame clones are kept and a portion is missing. The sample consists of tens of thousands of clones, approximately 86% of them appearing once. The sequenced sample was peripheral blood, obtained from a patient treated with radiotherapy plus ipilimumab. These receptors were obtained from a human donor with non-small cell lung cancer who had a partial response to radiotherapy plus ipilimumab. Both conserved end residues are trimmed from each CDR3.

J: TRBJ2-7; length: 10; V: TRBV28; CDR3: ASRTDYYEQY
J: TRBJ2-3; length: 13; V: TRBV30; CDR3: AWRRASGNTDTQY
J: TRBJ1-2; length: 12; V: TRBV6-1; CDR3: ASREQGLGYGYT
J: TRBJ1-2; length: 13; V: TRBV7-8; CDR3: ASSLRADNSYGYT
J: TRBJ1-1; length: 11; V: TRBV6-5; CDR3: ASSWTGATEAF
J: TRBJ1-1; length: 13; V: TRBV21-1; CDR3: ARTRDRVVGTEAF
J: TRBJ1-5; length: 14; V: TRBV18; CDR3: ASSPPATGVNQPQH
J: TRBJ1-5; length: 11; V: TRBV6-1; CDR3: ASSEEWHQPQH
J: TRBJ1-5; length: 13; V: TRBV5-5; CDR3: ASSLGAVNNQPQH
J: TRBJ1-1; length: 13; V: TRBV18; CDR3: ASSPPGGVNTEAF
J: -; length: 12; V: TRBV28; CDR3: ASSFGDSTYEQY
J: TRBJ2-5; length: 10; V: TRBV10-3; CDR3: AIGQNQETQY
J: TRBJ2-7; length: 13; V: TRBV27; CDR3: ASNLKMGLDYEQY
J: TRBJ1-2; length: 10; V: TRBV6-5; CDR3: ASKPMVIGYT
J: TRBJ1-1; length: 12; V: TRBV5-5; CDR3: ASSLGQMNTEAF
J: TRBJ1-6; length: 13; V: TRBV28; CDR3: ASSGGTGHNSPLH
J: TRBJ1-1; length: 10; V: TRBV5-1; CDR3: ASRRTASEAF
J: TRBJ1-2; length: 15; V: TRBV4-1; CDR3: ASSQGVRQIHNYGYT
J: TRBJ1-2; length: 12; V: TRBV6-1; CDR3: ASSEGQPNYGYT
J: TRBJ1-2; length: 11; V: TRBV2; CDR3: ASRAGQVGGYT
J: TRBJ2-4; length: 11; V: TRBV5-1; CDR3: ASSALSRDIQY
J: TRBJ2-1; length: 14; V: TRBV27; CDR3: ASSPTREKAYNEQF
J: TRBJ1-1; length: 12; V: TRBV5-1; CDR3: ASSLTGARTEAF
J: TRBJ1-1; length: 9; V: TRBV29-1; CDR3: SVASVTEAF
J: TRBJ1-2; length: 11; V: TRBV19; CDR3: ASMRQGTYGYT
J: TRBJ1-2; length: 13; V: TRBV25-1; CDR3: ASSRDFTGEDGYT
J: TRBJ2-5; length: 14; V: TRBV28; CDR3: ASSLFLTGAQETQY
J: TRBJ2-3; length: 14; V: TRBV9; CDR3: ASSAASGNVADTQY
J: TRBJ1-2; length: 10; V: TRBV30; CDR3: AWSNNRIGYT
J: TRBJ2-3; length: 14; V: TRBV30; CDR3: AWIRLAGSPGETQY
J: TRBJ2-3; length: 12; V: TRBV5-1; CDR3: ASKGLASTDTQY
J: TRBJ2-1; length: 10; V: TRBV5-6; CDR3: ASSYPPGLQF
J: TRBJ1-5; length: 14; V: TRBV19; CDR3: ASSLAGRGVDQPQH
J: TRBJ1-5; length: 12; V: TRBV19; CDR3: ASIDSYSNQPQH
J: TRBJ2-5; length: 12; V: TRBV5-1; CDR3: ASSPRDRAETQY